This is a list of T cell receptor beta chains from one sample in a study of T cell responses to AZD1222 COVID-19 vaccine. Using immunoSEQ multiplex PCR, the repertoire was profiled, and TCRdb retains in-frame clones only, with some absent. The sample carries some 150,000 clones, about 89% recorded once. The specimen comprised peripheral blood, sampled 28 days after the second AZD1222 dose. All receptors come from an adult who received the AZD1222 COVID-19 vaccine. Both conserved end residues are part of each CDR3. D genes are given only for firm matches. Clone size is shown for a subset of rows, as once, few, many or a class of expanded clone.

D,J,size,V,CDR3,DNA
.,TRBJ1-2,.,TRBV19,CASSIRGHLYGYTF,TGTGCCAGTAGTATAAGGGGACACCTCTATGGCTACACCTTC
.,TRBJ1-2,.,TRBV6-1,CASSEGIRDYGYTF,TGTGCCAGCAGTGAAGGGATCCGGGACTATGGCTACACCTTC
.,TRBJ2-3,.,TRBV7-8,CASSLRPSVLSTDTQYF,TGTGCCAGCAGCTTACGGCCGAGTGTCTTAAGCACAGATACGCAGTATTTT
.,TRBJ2-5,.,TRBV7-2,CASSSYRGLETQYF,TGTGCCAGCAGTTCCTACAGGGGACTAGAGACCCAGTACTTC
TRBD2,TRBJ2-1,.,TRBV18,CASSTRTSGRDNEQFF,TGTGCCAGCTCAACTCGGACTAGCGGGAGGGACAATGAGCAGTTCTTC
.,TRBJ1-6,.,TRBV4-2,CASSQGVGFGSPLHF,TGTGCCAGCAGCCAAGGGGTAGGGTTTGGTTCACCCCTCCACTTT
.,TRBJ2-2,few,TRBV27,CASSLKGTGELFF,TGTGCCAGCAGTTTAAAGGGAACCGGGGAGCTGTTTTTT
.,TRBJ1-2,.,TRBV28,CASSPVLHRGGYTF,TGTGCCAGCAGTCCCGTACTCCACCGGGGCGGCTACACCTTC
.,TRBJ2-1,.,TRBV28,CASSLGGAPYNEQFF,TGTGCCAGCAGTTTAGGGGGGGCCCCCTACAATGAGCAGTTCTTC
.,TRBJ2-1,.,TRBV7-8,CASSPIIDEQFF,TGTGCCAGCAGCCCTATCATCGATGAGCAGTTCTTC
.,TRBJ1-2,.,TRBV3-1/TRBV3-2,CASSRSAGYGYTF,TGTGCCAGCAGTCGCAGCGCTGGCTATGGCTACACCTTC
TRBD2,TRBJ2-1,few,TRBV7-9,CASSPPISGISYNEQFF,TGTGCCAGCAGCCCACCGATAAGCGGGATCTCCTACAATGAGCAGTTCTTC
.,TRBJ2-5,.,TRBV19,CAKNYQGQETQYF,TGTGCCAAGAACTATCAGGGCCAAGAGACCCAGTACTTC
.,TRBJ2-7,few,TRBV20-1,CSANGQYF,TGCAGTGCTAATGGGCAGTACTTC
.,TRBJ2-1,.,TRBV20-1,CSVPVDDEQFF,TGCAGTGTCCCGGTCGACGATGAGCAGTTCTTC
.,TRBJ2-1,.,TRBV7-2,CASSLDLVRDAAYNEQFF,TGTGCCAGCAGCTTAGACCTCGTCCGGGACGCGGCCTACAATGAGCAGTTCTTC
TRBD2,TRBJ2-1,.,TRBV12-3/TRBV12-4,CATRTSGRLGQFF,TGTGCCACTAGGACTAGCGGGAGGTTGGGGCAGTTCTTC
.,TRBJ2-3,.,TRBV6-5,CASSPRRLADTQYF,TGTGCCAGCAGCCCCCGGCGACTAGCAGATACGCAGTATTTT
TRBD1,TRBJ1-5,few,TRBV28,CASSSLPQTGANQPQHF,TGTGCCAGCAGTTCGCTACCCCAAACAGGGGCTAATCAGCCCCAGCATTTT
.,TRBJ2-1,.,TRBV19,CASSIVGISEQFF,TGTGCCAGTAGTATAGTCGGGATAAGTGAGCAGTTCTTC
.,TRBJ2-2,.,TRBV27,CASSSRPQGKHNTGELFF,TGTGCCAGCAGTTCCCGACCGCAGGGTAAGCATAACACCGGGGAGCTGTTTTTT
.,TRBJ2-7,once,TRBV28,CASRPGRVEVNEQYF,TGTGCCAGCAGGCCCGGCCGGGTGGAAGTTAACGAGCAGTACTTC